The entry below gives a single TCR beta chain sequence along with its context. Assay used: immunoSEQ multiplex PCR; TCRdb lists only in-frame clones, some missing. The data hold around 200,000 clones, with roughly 83% observed a single time. These data come from a study of blood T cell repertoires in COVID-19. Study-level information: Acute and convalescent COVID-19 specimens originated in the United States, Italy and Spain.

Germline CDR1 is MNHEY and CDR2 is SMNVEV (reference sequence). Trimming pared 3 bases from V and 8 bases from J, leaving 16 bases between. The CDR3 sequence is 14 residues long. Material: PBMCs or T cells enriched from blood (not recorded which). The V and J genes are TRBV27 and TRBJ1-2; D ambiguous. This receptor was obtained from a woman in her 30s who had recovered from COVID-19. The CDR3 DNA is TGTGCCAGCAGTTTTGGTGCATCCAGAGGGGGCTACACCTTC. Translating it yields CASSFGASRGGYTF.